Below are 27 T cell receptor beta chains sequenced from a single sample in a study of OX40 agonist ivuxolimab in advanced cancers. Method: immunoSEQ multiplex PCR; TCRdb's copy keeps in-frame clones and lacks some. The sample holds 72,000 or so clones, under 90% seen once. The material sequenced was CD4+ or CD8+ T cells sorted from blood, taken in a trial of the OX40 agonist ivuxolimab. The receptors come from an adult with an advanced solid tumor such as melanoma, head and neck, liver or kidney cancer.

The chain employs TRBV18 and TRBJ1-1, with 10 bases identical to TRBD1. The V segment lost 3 bases and the J segment 0 bases; nucleotides outside the gene matches: 7. The CDR3 is made up of 17 amino acids. Germline V gene data show CDR1 as KGHSH and CDR2 as LQKENI. The CDR3, as DNA: TGTGCCAGCTCACCCGGGACAGGGGCCTCCATGAACACTGAAGCTTTCTTT. This encodes CASSPGTGASMNTEAFF.

J is TRBJ1-2 and V is TRBV6-5; possible D gene TRBD1, 6 bases. Germline-derived CDR1 and CDR2 are MNHEY and SVGAGI. The ends were cut back, 0 bases at V and 7 bases at J, with 15 bases in the middle. The CDR3 spans 15 residues. CDR3 protein: CASSYSRTGSGGYTF. The CDR3 DNA is TGTGCCAGCAGTTACTCGAGAACAGGGTCGGGTGGCTACACCTTC.

The gene calls are TRBV10-2 and TRBJ2-4; TRBD2 is a possible D gene (6 bases). CDR1 WSHSY and CDR2 SAAADI come from the germline V gene. The CDR3 spans 14 residues. With 10 bases removed from V and 1 base from J, the gap between germline ends came to 14 bases. The CDR3 protein is CATQERGAKNIQYF. CDR3 bases: TGCGCCACCCAAGAACGGGGGGCCAAAAACATTCAGTACTTC.

The V gene is TRBV5-1, the J gene TRBJ2-5; D gene unclear. V lost 0 bases, J lost 0 bases, and 0 bases lay in between. Germline-derived CDR1 and CDR2 are SGHRS and YFSETQ. This CDR3 contains 12 residues. CDR3 in DNA: TGCGCCAGCAGCTTGGACCAAGAGACCCAGTACTTC. Its translation is CASSLDQETQYF.

The chain uses TRBV7-9 and TRBJ2-5; D unclear. V was shortened by 8 bases and J by 3 bases, with 13 bases between the two germline ends. The germline gives CDR1 SEHNR, CDR2 FQNEAQ (reference sequence). The CDR3 is 13 amino acids. Here the CDR3 DNA reads TGTGCCAGCCTCAGTATCATCGAAGAGACCCAGTACTTC. Protein product: CASLSIIEETQYF. The full variable domain, rest sourced from reference TRBV7-9 and TRBJ2-5, is DTGVSQNPRHKITKRGQNVTFRCDPISEHNRLYWYRQTLGQGPEFLTYFQNEAQLEKSRLLSDRFSAERPKGSFSTLEIQRTEQGDSAMYLCASLSIIEETQYFGPGTRLLVL.

The CDR3 protein is CASSFHSLAGGYEQYF. The CDR3 nucleotides are TGTGCCAGCAGTTTTCATTCCCTAGCGGGAGGTTACGAGCAGTACTTC. The genes are TRBV28 and TRBJ2-7; TRBD2 agrees at 11 bases. CDR1 MDHEN and CDR2 SYDVKM come from the germline V gene. The CDR3 is 16 amino acids. Trimming at V came to 3 bases and at J to 4 bases, leaving 8 bases not matched to a gene.

CDR3 nucleotide sequence: TGTGCCAGCAGCCGTATGACCGGGACAGGGGATTTAGGTACGCAGTATTTT. It yields the protein CASSRMTGTGDLGTQYF. The chain is built from TRBV7-6 and TRBJ2-3; 10 bases align to TRBD1. J was trimmed by 8 bases and V by 5 bases; bases with no gene match: 16. The CDR3 consists of 17 residues. Germline V gene sequence: CDR1 SGHVS, CDR2 FNYEAQ.

V usage is TRBV4-1 and J usage is TRBJ2-5; possible D gene TRBD1, 5 bases. CDR3 length equals 14 residues. V was trimmed by 4 bases and J by 3 bases, leaving 12 bases between them. CDR1 and CDR2 from the germline V gene are MGHRA and YSYEKL. CDR3 sequence: CASSLQGLEETQYF. CDR3 DNA sequence: TGCGCCAGCAGCCTCCAGGGTCTGGAAGAGACCCAGTACTTC.

The chain employs TRBV28 and TRBJ1-2; possible D gene TRBD1, 5 bases. CDR1 is MDHEN, CDR2 SYDVKM, per germline. The CDR3 contains 13 residues. V shed 5 bases and J shed 7 bases, with 14 bases lying between them. This chain's CDR3 is CASSPPRGVGYTF. The CDR3 DNA sequence: TGTGCCAGCAGTCCCCCACGGGGGGTTGGCTACACCTTC.

The V call is TRBV27, the J call TRBJ1-2, with D hard to call. Trimming left V 5 bases short and J 4 bases short, with 11 bases between. The CDR3 contains 13 residues. Per germline, CDR1 MNHEY and CDR2 SMNVEV (reference sequence). The chain's CDR3 is CASSLRFSYGYTF. The CDR3 nucleotides are TGTGCCAGCAGTCTACGTTTTTCCTATGGCTACACCTTC.

The J gene is TRBJ2-3, the V gene TRBV7-2; TRBD2 might be the D (5 bases). This CDR3 spans 15 amino acids. Trimming pared 2 bases from V and 6 bases from J, leaving 15 bases between. Germline CDR1 SGHTA, CDR2 FQGNSA. The DNA of the CDR3 is TGTGCCAGCAGCTTATACGGGCTAGCAGTGGATACGCAGTATTTT. Encoded protein: CASSLYGLAVDTQYF.

The chain is built from TRBV19 and TRBJ2-7, with D possibly TRBD2 on 6 matching bases. CDR1 is LNHDA and CDR2 is SQIVND in the germline V gene (reference sequence). Trimming removed 0 bases at V and 3 bases at J, with 6 bases between. The CDR3 length is 13 residues. CDR3 loop: CASSIERGYEQYF. In DNA, the CDR3 is TGTGCCAGTAGTATAGAGCGGGGCTACGAGCAGTACTTC.

This sequence joins TRBV30 and TRBJ1-5; D is unresolved. The germline V gene has CDR1 GTSNPN and CDR2 SVGIG (reference sequence). The V gene lost 4 bases and the J gene lost 0 bases, with 16 bases spanning the gap. This CDR3 has 16 residues. In DNA form, the CDR3 reads TGTGCCTGGACTCTTAAGGGCAACTATAGCAATCAGCCCCAGCATTTT. It specifies CAWTLKGNYSNQPQHF.

This sequence joins TRBV6-1 and TRBJ1-2, with a possible D match to TRBD1 (5 bases). V was shortened by 1 base and J by 8 bases, with 17 bases between the two germline ends. The CDR3 extends over 15 amino acids. The germline gives CDR1 MNHNS, CDR2 SASEGT. The CDR3 coding sequence is TGTGCCAGCAGTGAAGTATCCAGGGCCCTTGGGGGCTACACCTTC. Amino acids: CASSEVSRALGGYTF.

This clone came up once. The chain employs TRBV19 and TRBJ2-1; 7 nucleotides align to TRBD2. The CDR3 totals 14 residues. Germline-derived CDR1 and CDR2 are LNHDA and SQIVND (reference sequence). Germline trimming cut 1 base from V and 8 bases from J; bases unmatched to any gene: 5. The CDR3 sequence is CASSIVGGFYEQFF. Here the CDR3 DNA reads TGTGCCAGTAGTATAGTGGGGGGGTTCTATGAGCAGTTCTTC.

The V call is TRBV6-4, the J call TRBJ1-2; 9 bases align to TRBD1. The germline CDR1 and CDR2 sequences are MRHNA and SNTAGT. This CDR3 is built from 14 residues. The ends lost 11 bases at V and 6 bases at J; junction bases unmatched: 13. The CDR3 here is CAPYLRDRVDGYTF. The DNA for the CDR3 is TGTGCCCCATATCTGCGGGACAGGGTGGATGGCTACACCTTC.

The rearrangement links TRBV6-1 to TRBJ1-3; D is uncertain. Germline lookup yields CDR1 MNHNS and CDR2 SASEGT. This CDR3 spans 11 amino acids. Trimming cost V 6 bases and J 4 bases, with 4 bases left between them. The CDR3 region is CASSRGNTIYF. The CDR3 coding sequence is TGTGCCAGCAGCAGAGGAAACACCATATATTTT.

This chain uses TRBV2 with TRBJ1-2; TRBD1 is a possible D gene (5 bases). The length of the CDR3 is 15 residues. The germline V and J ends were trimmed by 5 bases and 6 bases, with 19 bases remaining between them. Germline-derived CDR1 and CDR2 are SNHLY and FYNNEI. CDR3 sequence (DNA): TGTGCCAGCAGTCCACCGGGACTCATGAGGGATGGCTACACCTTC. Protein: CASSPPGLMRDGYTF.

This chain links TRBV29-1 with TRBJ2-2, with D unclear. The CDR3 length is 13 residues. Germline assignment: CDR1 SQVTM and CDR2 ANQGSEA. Trimming pared 6 bases from V and 7 bases from J, leaving 15 bases between. The CDR3 spells CSVTRGLHGELFF. CDR3 in DNA: TGCAGCGTAACCCGTGGGCTGCACGGGGAGCTGTTTTTT.

This chain joins TRBV21-1 and TRBJ2-3; TRBD2 was called by the table and not checked on the DNA. TRBV21-1 is assigned pseudogene status. The CDR3 contains 13 residues. The CDR3 protein is CASSKGGTDTQYF. The CDR3 DNA reads as TGTGCCAGCAGCAAGGGGGGGACAGATACGCAGTATTTT.

The V gene is TRBV18, the J gene TRBJ1-1; 7 bases are shared with TRBD1. Germline values: CDR1 KGHSH, CDR2 LQKENI. The ends lost 3 bases at V and 1 base at J; junction bases unmatched: 11. The CDR3 spans 17 residues. In DNA, the CDR3 is TGTGCCAGCTCACCCCAAATCACCACAGGGGCGAACACTGAAGCTTTCTTT. Translated: CASSPQITTGANTEAFF.

The chain joins TRBV5-4 to TRBJ2-3, with D perhaps assigned TRBD1 or TRBD2 (5 bases each). Germline assignment: CDR1 SGHNT and CDR2 YYREEE (reference sequence). This CDR3 is built from 15 residues. Trimming took 0 bases from V and 2 from J, leaving 10 bases between them. The CDR3 bases are TGTGCCAGCAGCTTGGGGGGGACCCACACAGATACGCAGTATTTT. It is translated as CASSLGGTHTDTQYF.

The genes are TRBV5-1 and TRBJ2-5, with 11 bases lining up with TRBD2. The ends lost 4 bases at V and 5 bases at J; junction bases unmatched: 13. The germline CDR1 and CDR2 sequences are SGHRS and YFSETQ. This CDR3 spans 17 amino acids. DNA for the CDR3: TGCGCCAGCAGCGCTGGACTAGCGGGCCTAACCCCGGAGACCCAGTACTTC. It is translated as CASSAGLAGLTPETQYF.

This chain connects TRBV2 to TRBJ1-1; 7 bases are shared with TRBD1. V lost 5 bases to trimming and J lost 5 bases; unmatched junction nucleotides: 5. The CDR3 runs 13 residues. In germline, CDR1 is SNHLY, CDR2 FYNNEI. This CDR3 reads CASSLTGVTEAFF. The CDR3 coding sequence is TGTGCCAGCAGTCTAACAGGGGTGACTGAAGCTTTCTTT.

V usage is TRBV7-7 and J usage is TRBJ2-5; no reliable D call. Looked up from germline, CDR1 is SSHAT and CDR2 is FNYEAQ (reference sequence). Trimming removed 4 bases at V and 5 bases at J, with 14 bases between. The CDR3 extends over 14 amino acids. The CDR3, as DNA: TGTGCCAGCAGCTCATCGGGCCTTAGTGAGACCCAGTACTTC. It translates to CASSSSGLSETQYF.

The chain has TRBV9 and TRBJ2-5; 9 nucleotides match TRBD2. V shed 3 bases and J 4 bases; nucleotides not matched to a gene: 4. This CDR3 contains 14 residues. Germline V gene lookup returns CDR1 SGDLS and CDR2 YYNGEE. For the CDR3, the DNA is TGTGCCAGCAGCGCCCGACTAGCGGCAGAGACCCAGTACTTC. It encodes CASSARLAAETQYF.

This chain uses TRBV2 with TRBJ1-1, with a weak D call TRBD1 (6 bases). The CDR3 spans 15 residues. V was clipped by 4 bases and J by 2 bases, with 14 bases between them. Germline-derived CDR1 and CDR2 are SNHLY and FYNNEI. CDR3 bases: TGTGCCAGCAGTGCTGGGACACCTCGTAACACTGAAGCTTTCTTT. Encoded protein: CASSAGTPRNTEAFF.